One and the same sample provided the 3 T cell receptor beta chains below, sequenced in a study of cytomegalovirus exposure and HLA in healthy donors. Primers included in the PCR were 60 Vbeta and 13 Jbeta primers. This table comes from immunoSEQ multiplex PCR, and its TCRdb copy is limited to in-frame clones, with some not included. The data hold about 140,000 clones, with approximately 82% observed a single time. Sequencing was carried out using PBMCs. These TCRs come from a woman between 55 and 75 years old in good health and CMV-seropositive.

V gene TRBV7-2 combines with J gene TRBJ2-2, with D maybe TRBD2 (6 bases). Looked up from germline, CDR1 is SGHTA and CDR2 is FQGNSA. The V end was cut by 8 bases, the J end by 4 bases, with 11 bases between. The CDR3 loop spans 13 amino acids. The CDR3 spells CASRAGITGELFF. The CDR3 DNA follows: TGTGCCAGCCGGGCGGGGATCACCGGGGAGCTGTTTTTT.

J is TRBJ2-1 and V is TRBV4-2, with 9 bases lining up with TRBD2. The CDR3 totals 16 residues. Trimming at V came to 3 bases and at J to 5 bases, leaving 8 bases not matched to a gene. Germline lookup yields CDR1 LGHNA and CDR2 YNFKEQ. The CDR3 sequence: CASSHAGTSSDNEQFF. CDR3 in DNA: TGTGCCAGCAGCCATGCCGGGACTAGCTCGGACAATGAGCAGTTCTTC.

This chain links TRBV7-3 with TRBJ2-5; D might be TRBD1 (5 bases). The germline gives CDR1 SGHTA, CDR2 FQGTGA. Trimming pared 5 bases from V and 5 bases from J, leaving 12 bases between. This CDR3 spans 13 amino acids. The CDR3 region has the DNA TGTGCCAGCAGCCAAGCAGGGCATGAGACCCAGTACTTC. It codes for CASSQAGHETQYF.